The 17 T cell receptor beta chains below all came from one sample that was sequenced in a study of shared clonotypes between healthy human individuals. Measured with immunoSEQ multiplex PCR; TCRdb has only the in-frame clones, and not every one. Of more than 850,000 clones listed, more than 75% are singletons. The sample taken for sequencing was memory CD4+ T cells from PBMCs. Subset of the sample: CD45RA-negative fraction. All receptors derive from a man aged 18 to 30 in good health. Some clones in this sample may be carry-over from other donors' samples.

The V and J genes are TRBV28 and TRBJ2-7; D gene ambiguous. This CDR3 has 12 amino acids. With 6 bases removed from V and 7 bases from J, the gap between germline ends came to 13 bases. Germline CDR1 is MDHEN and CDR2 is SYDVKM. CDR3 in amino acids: CASRSLPGEQYF. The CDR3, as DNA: TGTGCCAGCAGATCCCTCCCTGGGGAGCAGTACTTC.

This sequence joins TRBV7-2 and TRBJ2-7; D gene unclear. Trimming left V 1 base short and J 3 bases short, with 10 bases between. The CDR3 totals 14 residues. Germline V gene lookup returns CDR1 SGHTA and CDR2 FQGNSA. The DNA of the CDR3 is TGTGCCAGCAGCTTAGTCGCCGACGTCTACGAGCAGTACTTC. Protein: CASSLVADVYEQYF.

The CDR3: CASSLALVPADTQYF. Here the CDR3 DNA reads TGCGCCAGCAGCTTGGCTCTGGTGCCCGCGGATACGCAGTATTTT. The chain is built from TRBV5-1 and TRBJ2-3, with D unresolved. The length of the CDR3 is 15 residues. Germline CDR1 and CDR2: SGHRS and YFSETQ. Trimming shortened V by 0 bases and J by 6 bases, and 14 bases separated the two germline ends.

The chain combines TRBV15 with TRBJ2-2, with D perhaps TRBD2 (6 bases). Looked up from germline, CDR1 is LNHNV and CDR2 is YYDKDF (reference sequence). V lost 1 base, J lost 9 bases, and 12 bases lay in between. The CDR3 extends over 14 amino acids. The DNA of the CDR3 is TGTGCCACCAGCAGAGTCGGCGGGAACAGGGAGCTGTTTTTT. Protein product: CATSRVGGNRELFF.

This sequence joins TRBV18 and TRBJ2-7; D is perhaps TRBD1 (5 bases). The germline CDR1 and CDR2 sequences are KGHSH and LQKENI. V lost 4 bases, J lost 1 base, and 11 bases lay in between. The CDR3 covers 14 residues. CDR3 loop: CASSRAGPSYEQYF. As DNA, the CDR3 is TGTGCCAGCTCACGGGCAGGGCCTTCCTACGAGCAGTACTTC.

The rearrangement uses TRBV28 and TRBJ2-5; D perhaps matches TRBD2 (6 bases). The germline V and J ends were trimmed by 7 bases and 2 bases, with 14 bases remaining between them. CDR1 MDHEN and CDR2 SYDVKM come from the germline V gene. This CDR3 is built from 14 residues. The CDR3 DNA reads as TGTGCCAGCATCGGTGGCGGGGTACAAGAGACCCAGTACTTC. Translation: CASIGGGVQETQYF.

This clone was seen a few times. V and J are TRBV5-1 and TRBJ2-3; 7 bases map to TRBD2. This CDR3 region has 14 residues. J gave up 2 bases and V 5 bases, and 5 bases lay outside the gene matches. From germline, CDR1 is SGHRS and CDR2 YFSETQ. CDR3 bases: TGCGCCAGCAGGCCCGGGACTACCACAGATACGCAGTATTTT. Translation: CASRPGTTTDTQYF.

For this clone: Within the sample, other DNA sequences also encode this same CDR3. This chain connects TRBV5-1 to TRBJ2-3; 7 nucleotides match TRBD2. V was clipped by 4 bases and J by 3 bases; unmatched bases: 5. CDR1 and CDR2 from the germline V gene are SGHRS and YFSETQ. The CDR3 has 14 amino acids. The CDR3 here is CASSLEGGTDTQYF. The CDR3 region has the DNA TGCGCCAGCAGCCTGGAGGGAGGGACAGATACGCAGTATTTT.

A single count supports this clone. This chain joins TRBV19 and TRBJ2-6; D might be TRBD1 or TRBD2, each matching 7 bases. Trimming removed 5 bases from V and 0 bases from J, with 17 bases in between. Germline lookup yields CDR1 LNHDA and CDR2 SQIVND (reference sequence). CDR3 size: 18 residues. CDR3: CASSPRGGDSSGANVLTF. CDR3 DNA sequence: TGTGCCAGTAGTCCCAGGGGGGGGGACTCCTCTGGGGCCAACGTCCTGACTTTC. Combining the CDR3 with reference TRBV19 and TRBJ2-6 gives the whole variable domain DGGITQSPKYLFRKEGQNVTLSCEQNLNHDAMYWYRQDPGQGLRLIYYSQIVNDFQKGDIAEGYSVSREKKESFPLTVTSAQKNPTAFYLCASSPRGGDSSGANVLTFGAGSRLTVL.

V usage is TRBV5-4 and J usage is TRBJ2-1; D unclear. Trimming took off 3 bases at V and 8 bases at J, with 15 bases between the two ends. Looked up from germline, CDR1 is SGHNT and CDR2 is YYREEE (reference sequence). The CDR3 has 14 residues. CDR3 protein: CASSSRRVTDEQFF. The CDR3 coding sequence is TGTGCCAGCAGCTCACGACGGGTGACCGATGAGCAGTTCTTC.

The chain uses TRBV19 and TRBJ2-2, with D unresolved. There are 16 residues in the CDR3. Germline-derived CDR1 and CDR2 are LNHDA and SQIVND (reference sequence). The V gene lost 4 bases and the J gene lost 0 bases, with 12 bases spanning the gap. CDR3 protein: CASSRGARANTGELFF. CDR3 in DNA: TGTGCCAGTAGTAGAGGCGCTCGCGCGAACACCGGGGAGCTGTTTTTT.

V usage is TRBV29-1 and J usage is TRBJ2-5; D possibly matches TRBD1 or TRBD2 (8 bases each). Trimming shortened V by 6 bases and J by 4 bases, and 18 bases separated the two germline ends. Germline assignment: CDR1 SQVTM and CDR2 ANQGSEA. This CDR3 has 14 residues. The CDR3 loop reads CSVDQGAGGETQYF. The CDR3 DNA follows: TGCAGCGTCGATCAGGGGGCGGGAGGAGAGACCCAGTACTTC.

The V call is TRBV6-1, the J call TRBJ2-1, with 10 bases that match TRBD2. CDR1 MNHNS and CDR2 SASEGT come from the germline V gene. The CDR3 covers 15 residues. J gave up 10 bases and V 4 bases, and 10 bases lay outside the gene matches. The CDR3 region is CASSVTLAGDGEQFF. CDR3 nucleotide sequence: TGTGCCAGCAGTGTAACCCTAGCGGGAGACGGCGAGCAGTTCTTC.

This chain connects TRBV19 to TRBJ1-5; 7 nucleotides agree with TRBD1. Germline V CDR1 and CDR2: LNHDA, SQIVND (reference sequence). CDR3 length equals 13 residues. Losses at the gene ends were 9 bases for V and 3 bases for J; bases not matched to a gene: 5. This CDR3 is CASTGQPNQPQHF. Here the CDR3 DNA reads TGTGCCAGCACGGGACAGCCCAATCAGCCCCAGCATTTT.

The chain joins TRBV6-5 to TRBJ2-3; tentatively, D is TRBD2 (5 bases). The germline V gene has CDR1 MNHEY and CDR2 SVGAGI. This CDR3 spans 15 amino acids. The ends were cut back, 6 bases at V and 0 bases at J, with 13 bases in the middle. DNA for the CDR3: TGTGCCAGCAGCGCCAGCGGACTTAGCACAGATACGCAGTATTTT. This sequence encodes CASSASGLSTDTQYF.

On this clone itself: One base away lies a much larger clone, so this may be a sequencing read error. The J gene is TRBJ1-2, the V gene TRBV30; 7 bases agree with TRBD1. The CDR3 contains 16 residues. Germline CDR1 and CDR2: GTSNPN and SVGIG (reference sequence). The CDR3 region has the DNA TGTGCCTGGAGTGTCAACCCACAGGGGACTCACTATGGCTACGCCTTC. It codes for CAWSVNPQGTHYGYAF.

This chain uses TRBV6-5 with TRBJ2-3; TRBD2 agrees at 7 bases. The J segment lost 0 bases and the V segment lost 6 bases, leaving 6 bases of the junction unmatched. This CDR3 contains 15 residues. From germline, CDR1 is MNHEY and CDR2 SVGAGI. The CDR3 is CASRQRGLSTDTQYF. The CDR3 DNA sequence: TGTGCCAGCAGACAGCGGGGCCTCAGCACAGATACGCAGTATTTT.